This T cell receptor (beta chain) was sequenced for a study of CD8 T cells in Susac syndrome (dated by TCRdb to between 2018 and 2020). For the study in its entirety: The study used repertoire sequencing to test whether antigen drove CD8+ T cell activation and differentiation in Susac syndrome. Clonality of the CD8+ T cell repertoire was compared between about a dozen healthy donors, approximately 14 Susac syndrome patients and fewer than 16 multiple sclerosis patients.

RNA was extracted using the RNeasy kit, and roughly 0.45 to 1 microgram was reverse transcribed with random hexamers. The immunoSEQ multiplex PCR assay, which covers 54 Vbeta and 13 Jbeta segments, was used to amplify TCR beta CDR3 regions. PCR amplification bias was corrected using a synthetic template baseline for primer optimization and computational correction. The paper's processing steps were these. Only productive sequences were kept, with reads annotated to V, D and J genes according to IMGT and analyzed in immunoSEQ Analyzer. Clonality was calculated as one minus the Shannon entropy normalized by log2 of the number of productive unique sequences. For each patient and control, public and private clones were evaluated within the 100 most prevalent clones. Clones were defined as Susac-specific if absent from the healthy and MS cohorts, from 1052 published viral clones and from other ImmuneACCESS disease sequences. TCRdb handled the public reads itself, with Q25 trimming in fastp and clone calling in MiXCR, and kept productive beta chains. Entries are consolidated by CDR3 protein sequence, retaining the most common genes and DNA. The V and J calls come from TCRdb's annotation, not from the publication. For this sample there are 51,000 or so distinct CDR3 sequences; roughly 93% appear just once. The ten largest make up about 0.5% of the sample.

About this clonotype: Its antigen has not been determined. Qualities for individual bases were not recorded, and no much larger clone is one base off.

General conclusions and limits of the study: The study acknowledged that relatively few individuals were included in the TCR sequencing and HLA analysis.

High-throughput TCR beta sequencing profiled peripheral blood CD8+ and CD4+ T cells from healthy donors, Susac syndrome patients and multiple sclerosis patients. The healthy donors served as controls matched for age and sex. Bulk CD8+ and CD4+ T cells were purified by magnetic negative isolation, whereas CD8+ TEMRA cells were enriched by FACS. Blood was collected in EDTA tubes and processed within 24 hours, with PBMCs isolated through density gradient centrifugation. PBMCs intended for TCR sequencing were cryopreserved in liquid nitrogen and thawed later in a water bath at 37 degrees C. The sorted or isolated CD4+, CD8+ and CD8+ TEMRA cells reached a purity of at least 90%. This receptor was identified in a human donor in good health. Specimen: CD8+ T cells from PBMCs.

Here the CDR3 is given as CATSGGTGSLGANVLTF. The base sequence is TGTGCCACCAGCGGGGGGACAGGGAGTCTTGGGGCCAACGTCCTGACTTTC. The V gene is TRBV15 and the J gene is TRBJ2-6, with TRBD1 identical over 9 junction bases. The CDR3, from cysteine to phenylalanine, totals 17 residues. The DNA shown is the 51-base CDR3, in frame from base 1. The germline V gene encodes CDR1 LNHNV and CDR2 YYDKDF (reference sequence). V is pruned by 5 bases and J by 3 bases, leaving 8 bases of the junction without a gene match.